What follows are 15 T cell receptor beta chains derived from one specimen sequenced in a study of cytomegalovirus exposure and HLA in healthy donors. Measured with immunoSEQ multiplex PCR; TCRdb has only the in-frame clones, and not every one. The sample shows 100,000 to 150,000 clones, 89% of them seen only once. The sample was PBMCs. These receptors originate from a woman under 30 in good health and CMV-seronegative.

This sequence joins TRBV7-6 and TRBJ2-6; 8 bases match TRBD1. There are 22 residues in the CDR3. V shed 5 bases and J 2 bases; nucleotides not matched to a gene: 23. In germline, CDR1 is SGHVS, CDR2 FNYEAQ. This CDR3 is CASSRGWGLPGTGIAGANVLTF. In DNA, the CDR3 is TGTGCCAGCAGCCGAGGCTGGGGATTACCCGGGACAGGTATTGCTGGGGCCAACGTCCTGACTTTC.

The chain's CDR3 is CASSLGQGAETQYF. CDR3 coding DNA: TGCGCCAGCAGCTTGGGGCAGGGGGCCGAGACCCAGTACTTC. This rearrangement joins TRBV5-1 to TRBJ2-5; 8 bases are a match to TRBD1. Unmatched junction bases numbered 3, after V lost 0 bases and J lost 5 bases. Germline loops: CDR1 SGHRS, CDR2 YFSETQ. The CDR3 has 14 amino acids.

This chain uses TRBV5-4 with TRBJ2-2; 9 bases map to TRBD1. CDR1 and CDR2 from the germline V gene are SGHNT and YYREEE (reference sequence). V shed 4 bases and J 6 bases; nucleotides not matched to a gene: 4. The CDR3 has 14 amino acids. CDR3 nucleotide sequence: TGTGCCAGCAGCCAAACAGGGGGCCCCGGGGAGCTGTTTTTT. Translating it yields CASSQTGGPGELFF.

The chain carries TRBV7-2 and TRBJ1-3; maybe TRBD1 (5 bases). The CDR3 length is 15 residues. The germline V gene has CDR1 SGHTA and CDR2 FQGNSA. Trimming removed 5 bases from V and 4 bases from J, with 15 bases in between. The CDR3 nucleotides read TGTGCCAGCAGCCGCGTCGGGGGGAAAGGAAACACCATATATTTT. As protein: CASSRVGGKGNTIYF.

The chain carries TRBV4-1 and TRBJ2-7; tentatively, D is TRBD1 (6 bases). The CDR3 is made up of 16 amino acids. Trimming took off 1 base at V and 3 bases at J, with 16 bases between the two ends. Germline CDR1 reads MGHRA; CDR2 reads YSYEKL. CDR3 amino acids: CASSQGRQGYFYEQYF. In DNA form, the CDR3 reads TGCGCCAGCAGCCAAGGCCGGCAGGGGTACTTCTACGAGCAGTACTTC.

The rearrangement links TRBV11-2 to TRBJ2-7; D remains ambiguous. The length of the CDR3 is 16 residues. V was clipped by 5 bases and J by 0 bases, with 17 bases between them. CDR1 and CDR2 (germline): SGHAT, FQNNGV. The CDR3 is CASSQQALTHSYEQYF. In DNA form, the CDR3 reads TGTGCCAGCAGCCAGCAGGCCCTGACCCACTCCTACGAGCAGTACTTC.

This chain joins TRBV5-1 and TRBJ2-1; TRBD2 matches 13 bases. The V gene's germline CDR1 is SGHRS and CDR2 YFSETQ. V lost 4 bases and J lost 8; bases outside the gene matches: 12. CDR3 length equals 17 residues. CDR3 in amino acids: CASSLGQTSGGQDEQFF. The CDR3 DNA follows: TGCGCCAGCAGCCTTGGCCAGACTAGCGGGGGGCAAGATGAGCAGTTCTTC.

The chain couples TRBV6-1 to TRBJ2-5; possibly TRBD2 for D (6 bases). Germline V gene lookup returns CDR1 MNHNS and CDR2 SASEGT. Trimming cost V 8 bases and J 5 bases, with 12 bases left between them. The CDR3 spans 12 residues. In nucleotides, the CDR3 is TGTGCCAGCGTCGGTGGGGGGGAGACCCAGTACTTC. It encodes CASVGGGETQYF.

The chain has TRBV2 and TRBJ2-2; the match to TRBD2 covers 10 bases. Trimming at V came to 6 bases and at J to 3 bases, leaving 13 bases not matched to a gene. CDR1 is SNHLY and CDR2 is FYNNEI in the germline V gene. The CDR3 covers 18 residues. CDR3: CASSGDFSGGPYTGELFF. CDR3 DNA: TGTGCCAGCAGCGGCGATTTTAGCGGGGGGCCCTACACCGGGGAGCTGTTTTTT.

The CDR3 bases are TGTGCCAGCAGTGCGGGACAGGAAAATTCACCCCTCCACTTT. Translation gives CASSAGQENSPLHF. The chain employs TRBV6-1 and TRBJ1-6; 8 bases map to TRBD1. The V gene end was trimmed by 4 bases and the J gene end by 7 bases; junction bases not matched to a gene: 3. Per germline, CDR1 MNHNS and CDR2 SASEGT. CDR3 length: 14 amino acids.

The J gene is TRBJ1-4, the V gene TRBV10-1; no clear D. The CDR3 has 13 amino acids. Germline CDR1 is WNHNN and CDR2 is SYGVQD (reference sequence). Trimming shortened V by 8 bases and J by 4 bases, and 11 bases separated the two germline ends. The CDR3 sequence: CASSYRGNEKLFF. In DNA, the CDR3 is TGCGCCAGCTCATACCGGGGTAATGAAAAACTGTTTTTT.

The rearrangement joins TRBV11-2 to TRBJ1-2; the D gene is possibly TRBD1 (5 bases). CDR1 and CDR2 (germline): SGHAT, FQNNGV. Trimming pared 1 base from V and 8 bases from J, leaving 8 bases between. CDR3 length equals 12 residues. Written as DNA, the CDR3 is TGTGCCAGCAGCTTAGCAGGGTCGGGCTACACCTTC. Translation: CASSLAGSGYTF.

The rearrangement joins TRBV18 to TRBJ1-2; D uncertain. V was shortened by 3 bases and J by 4 bases, with 12 bases between the two germline ends. The CDR3 loop spans 14 amino acids. Per the germline V gene, CDR1 is KGHSH and CDR2 is LQKENI. CDR3 residues: CASSPGVSLYGYTF. DNA of the CDR3: TGTGCCAGCTCACCGGGAGTTAGCCTCTATGGCTACACCTTC.

The genes are TRBV19 and TRBJ2-3; 10 bases fit TRBD1. Trimming at V came to 3 bases and at J to 5 bases, leaving 8 bases not matched to a gene. Germline loops: CDR1 LNHDA, CDR2 SQIVND (reference sequence). The CDR3 sequence is 16 residues long. CDR3 sequence: CASSIGDRGPGDTQYF. As DNA, the CDR3 is TGTGCCAGTAGTATTGGAGACAGGGGGCCGGGAGATACGCAGTATTTT.

V and J are TRBV10-2 and TRBJ2-2, with D perhaps matching TRBD2 (5 bases). This CDR3 region has 15 residues. Germline V lookup: CDR1 WSHSY, CDR2 SAAADI. V was cut by 1 base and J by 6 bases, with 12 bases left in between. The DNA for the CDR3 is TGCGCCAGCAGTGAGTTCGGGGAAGTGGCCGGGGAGCTGTTTTTT. Translation gives CASSEFGEVAGELFF.